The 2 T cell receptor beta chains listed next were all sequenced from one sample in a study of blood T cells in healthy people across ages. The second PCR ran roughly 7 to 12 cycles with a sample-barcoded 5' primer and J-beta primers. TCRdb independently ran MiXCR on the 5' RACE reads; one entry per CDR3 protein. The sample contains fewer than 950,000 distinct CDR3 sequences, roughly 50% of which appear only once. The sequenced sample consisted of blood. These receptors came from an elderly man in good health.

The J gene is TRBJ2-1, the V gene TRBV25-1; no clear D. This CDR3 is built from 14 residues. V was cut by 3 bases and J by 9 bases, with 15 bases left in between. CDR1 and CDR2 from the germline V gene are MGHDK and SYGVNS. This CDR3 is CASSDRFQTSEQFF. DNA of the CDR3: TGTGCCAGCAGTGATAGGTTTCAAACCAGTGAGCAGTTCTTC.

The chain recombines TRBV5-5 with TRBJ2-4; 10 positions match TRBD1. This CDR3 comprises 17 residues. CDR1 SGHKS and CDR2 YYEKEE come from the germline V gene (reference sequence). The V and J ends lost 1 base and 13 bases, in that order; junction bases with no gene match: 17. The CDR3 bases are TGTGCCAGCAGCTTGAAAAGCGGGACAGGGGTTCTGGGTGCCCAGTACTTC. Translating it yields CASSLKSGTGVLGAQYF.